The rows below give T cell receptor beta chains drawn from one sample of a study of cytomegalovirus exposure and HLA in healthy donors. The data were produced by immunoSEQ multiplex PCR, yet TCRdb's version contains in-frame clones alone and is incomplete. The data show tens of thousands of clones, with around 40% seen just once and roughly 2% held by the top ten. Sequencing used PBMCs. These receptors were collected from a woman between 45 and 60 years old in good health and CMV-seronegative. Both conserved end residues are part of each CDR3. The order of the fields is D gene, clone size, J gene, V gene, CDR3 DNA, CDR3 protein. The D gene is left open where the match is weak. Clone size is stated in some rows and not others, as once, few, many or a class when expanded.

TRBD2	.	TRBJ2-3	TRBV29-1	TGCAGCTGCCCCACCGGGACTAGCACACATACGCAGTATTTT	CSCPTGTSTHTQYF
TRBD2	once	TRBJ2-2	TRBV7-9	TGTGCCAGCAGCTCCCGAGACGGACTAGCGGTGAAGAGCACCGGGGAGCTGTTTTTT	CASSSRDGLAVKSTGELFF
TRBD2	.	TRBJ2-7	TRBV9	TGTGCCAGCAGCGAGGGAGCAAGCGGGGTATACGAGCAGTACTTC	CASSEGASGVYEQYF
TRBD1	.	TRBJ1-1	TRBV28	TGTGCCATCGTTCGGGACAGGGCTTCCTGGCGGGCTTTCTTT	CAIVRDRASWRAFF
.	few	TRBJ1-1	TRBV4-1	TGCGCCAGCAGCCAACAAACAGGAATTGAAGCTTTCTTT	CASSQQTGIEAFF
.	.	TRBJ2-3	TRBV10-3	TGTGCCACCGGTCTTGGGGGTAGCGGCGGAATAACAGATACGCAGTATTTT	CATGLGGSGGITDTQYF
.	few	TRBJ2-4	TRBV15	TGTGCCACCAGCATAGACCGGGCCAAAAACATTCAGTACTTC	CATSIDRAKNIQYF
TRBD1	.	TRBJ1-3	TRBV10-3	TGTGCCATCAGTCAAGGACAGGGACTATATTTT	CAISQGQGLYF
TRBD1	.	TRBJ2-5	TRBV5-1	TGCGCCAGCAGCTTACAGGGGACCCAAGAGACCCAGTACTTC	CASSLQGTQETQYF
.	.	TRBJ2-3	TRBV5-6	TGTGCCAGCAGCTTGGTTGGCCATTCGAGCACAGATACGCAGTATTTT	CASSLVGHSSTDTQYF
TRBD2	few	TRBJ2-1	TRBV10-2	TGCGCCAGCAGTGAGTCGTGGGCGGGACTAGGTTTCAATGAGCAGTTCTTC	CASSESWAGLGFNEQFF
.	.	TRBJ2-7	TRBV7-9	TGTTCCAGCAGCTCCTTTGAGCGGAGCTCCTACGAGCAGTACTTC	CSSSSFERSSYEQYF
TRBD2	.	TRBJ2-3	TRBV28	TGTGCCAGCCGTGCATGGGGGGGAGGAACAGATACGCAGTATTTT	CASRAWGGGTDTQYF
TRBD1	.	TRBJ2-5	TRBV5-4	TGTGCCAGCAGCTTGGGGACAGGACAAGAGACCCAGTACTTC	CASSLGTGQETQYF
.	.	TRBJ2-5	TRBV5-6	TGTGCCAGCAGCTTACGGCAGCCGGGGGAGACCCAGTACTTC	CASSLRQPGETQYF
.	.	TRBJ1-1	TRBV7-9	TGTGCCAGCAGCTTAGGGGCCACTGAAGCTTTCTTT	CASSLGATEAFF
.	.	TRBJ2-1	TRBV15	TGTGCCACCAGCAGGCCGGGGGCGGGGGCCGTGTACAATGAGCAGTTCTTC	CATSRPGAGAVYNEQFF
.	.	TRBJ1-4	TRBV25-1	TGTGCCAGCAGTGAATGGGAGGGTTCGGGGGAAAAACTGTTTTTT	CASSEWEGSGEKLFF
.	few	TRBJ2-3	TRBV2	TGTGCCAGCAGGGACACAGGGTCGGGTACGCAGTATTTT	CASRDTGSGTQYF
.	.	TRBJ2-2	TRBV7-5	TGTGTCAGAAGCCTTAGCGGGGCGGGCACCGGGGAGCTGTTTTTT	CVRSLSGAGTGELFF
.	.	TRBJ2-1	TRBV29-1	TGCAGCGTTGGGGTAGTAGCTCGCAATGAGCAGTTCTTC	CSVGVVARNEQFF
.	once	TRBJ2-7	TRBV4-1	TGCGCCAGCAGCACAATGTGGGACTCTAGCGAGCAGTACTTC	CASSTMWDSSEQYF
.	.	TRBJ2-2	TRBV28	TGTGCCAGCAGTCCTACCGGCGGGAACGGGGAGCTGTTTTTT	CASSPTGGNGELFF
.	.	TRBJ1-3	TRBV2	TGTGCCAGCAGTGGGGGACTCCCCGGGGGAAACACCATATATTTT	CASSGGLPGGNTIYF
.	.	TRBJ1-1	TRBV18	TGTGCCAGCTCACCCCTAGCGAACACTGAAGCTTTCTTT	CASSPLANTEAFF
TRBD2	.	TRBJ2-3	TRBV9	TGTGCCAGCAGCGTACTAAGCGGGAGAATTCCAGATACGCAGTATTTT	CASSVLSGRIPDTQYF
.	.	TRBJ2-5	TRBV11-3	TGTGCCAGCAGCCCAGGGGAGGGATGGGAGACCCAGTACTTC	CASSPGEGWETQYF
.	.	TRBJ2-2	TRBV5-1	TGCGCCAGCAGGAAATCAGGGGCCCCGAACACCGGGGAGCTGTTTTTT	CASRKSGAPNTGELFF
.	.	TRBJ2-1	TRBV19	TGTGCCAGTAGTATATTTGGCGGGGGCGCCGGGGGAACCTACAATGAGCAGTTCTTC	CASSIFGGGAGGTYNEQFF
TRBD1	.	TRBJ2-7	TRBV6-5	TGTGCCAGCAGTTACAGCGACACAGGGGCCTACGAGCAGTACTTC	CASSYSDTGAYEQYF
TRBD2	.	TRBJ2-3	TRBV5-1	TGCGCCAGCAGCTTTGGACTAGAGGCAGATACGCAGTATTTT	CASSFGLEADTQYF
.	few	TRBJ2-3	TRBV6-5	TGTGCCAGCAGTAGGGACTCCTCCACAGATACGCAGTATTTT	CASSRDSSTDTQYF
TRBD2	.	TRBJ2-7	TRBV7-8	TGTGCCAGCAGCTTAGCGTCTACGGGAGGGACCCAGCAGTACTTC	CASSLASTGGTQQYF
.	.	TRBJ2-5	TRBV5-1	TGCGCCAGCAGCTTGCGACTGGCCAAAGAGACCCAGTACTTC	CASSLRLAKETQYF
TRBD1	few	TRBJ2-1	TRBV6-1	TGTGCCACCGGACAGGGGGCGCATGAGCAGTTCTTC	CATGQGAHEQFF
TRBD2	.	TRBJ2-5	TRBV5-1	TGCGCCAGCAGCTTGACCGGGACTAGCGGGAGTGAGACCCAGTACTTC	CASSLTGTSGSETQYF
.	.	TRBJ2-1	TRBV7-2	TGTGCCAGCAGCCGTCTCTCCAATGAGCAGTTCTTC	CASSRLSNEQFF
.	.	TRBJ1-3	TRBV28	TGTGCCAGCAGCGGGGGATCTGGAAACACCATATATTTT	CASSGGSGNTIYF
.	few	TRBJ2-7	TRBV2	TGTGCCAATAATTGGGGCAACTCCTACGAGCAGTACTTC	CANNWGNSYEQYF
.	.	TRBJ2-7	TRBV6-5	TGTGCCAGCAGTTACTCGATGACGGGATCCTACGAGCAGTACTTC	CASSYSMTGSYEQYF
TRBD1	.	TRBJ1-4	TRBV7-6	TGTGCCAGCAGCTACTCCGGGACAGGGGGCGAAAAACTGTTTTTT	CASSYSGTGGEKLFF
.	few	TRBJ1-1	TRBV29-1	TGCAGCGTTGAAAGGTATACAGGCCTGAACACTGAAGCTTTCTTT	CSVERYTGLNTEAFF
TRBD2	.	TRBJ2-4	TRBV4-2	TGTGCCAGCAGCCAAGATGGGAGGACTAGCGGGAGGAGGGCCAAAAACATTCAGTACTTC	CASSQDGRTSGRRAKNIQYF
.	.	TRBJ2-5	TRBV27	TGTGCCAGCAGTAAACAGGGTCAGGAGACCCAGTACTTC	CASSKQGQETQYF
TRBD1	.	TRBJ1-5	TRBV9	TGTGCCAGCAGCGAAGGGGGCGCCGGCCAGCCCCAGCATTTT	CASSEGGAGQPQHF
TRBD2	.	TRBJ2-7	TRBV19	TGTGCCAGTAGAGGTGTGGCGGGAGGGTCCTACGAGCAGTACTTC	CASRGVAGGSYEQYF